Sequencing of this T cell receptor (beta chain) was carried out in a study of T cells in Graves' hyperthyroidism and ophthalmopathy. Across the study: The authors collected peripheral blood at initial diagnosis, before any treatment.

RNA transcripts served as the template for amplifying TCR beta CDR3 regions. Using the HTBI primer set, a first-round RT-PCR was run on the TCR CDR3. Via MiXCR, TCRdb re-called the multiplex PCR reads, giving one row per CDR3 protein. The sample carries some 250,000 distinct CDR3 sequences, roughly 15% recorded once. This clonotype was detected many times. Trimming left V 4 bases short and J 3 bases short, with 18 bases between. Germline loops: CDR1 SGHVS, CDR2 FQNEAQ. The CDR3 is 16 residues long. The sequence was collected from a woman in her forties with Graves' hyperthyroidism that later progressed to Graves' ophthalmopathy. The V and J genes are TRBV7-8 and TRBJ1-2; D might be TRBD1 (5 bases). What was sequenced was blood. CDR3 residues: CASSSVQGVNYYGYTF. The CDR3 region has the DNA TGTGCCAGCAGCTCTGTTCAGGGTGTGAACTACTATGGCTACACCTTC.